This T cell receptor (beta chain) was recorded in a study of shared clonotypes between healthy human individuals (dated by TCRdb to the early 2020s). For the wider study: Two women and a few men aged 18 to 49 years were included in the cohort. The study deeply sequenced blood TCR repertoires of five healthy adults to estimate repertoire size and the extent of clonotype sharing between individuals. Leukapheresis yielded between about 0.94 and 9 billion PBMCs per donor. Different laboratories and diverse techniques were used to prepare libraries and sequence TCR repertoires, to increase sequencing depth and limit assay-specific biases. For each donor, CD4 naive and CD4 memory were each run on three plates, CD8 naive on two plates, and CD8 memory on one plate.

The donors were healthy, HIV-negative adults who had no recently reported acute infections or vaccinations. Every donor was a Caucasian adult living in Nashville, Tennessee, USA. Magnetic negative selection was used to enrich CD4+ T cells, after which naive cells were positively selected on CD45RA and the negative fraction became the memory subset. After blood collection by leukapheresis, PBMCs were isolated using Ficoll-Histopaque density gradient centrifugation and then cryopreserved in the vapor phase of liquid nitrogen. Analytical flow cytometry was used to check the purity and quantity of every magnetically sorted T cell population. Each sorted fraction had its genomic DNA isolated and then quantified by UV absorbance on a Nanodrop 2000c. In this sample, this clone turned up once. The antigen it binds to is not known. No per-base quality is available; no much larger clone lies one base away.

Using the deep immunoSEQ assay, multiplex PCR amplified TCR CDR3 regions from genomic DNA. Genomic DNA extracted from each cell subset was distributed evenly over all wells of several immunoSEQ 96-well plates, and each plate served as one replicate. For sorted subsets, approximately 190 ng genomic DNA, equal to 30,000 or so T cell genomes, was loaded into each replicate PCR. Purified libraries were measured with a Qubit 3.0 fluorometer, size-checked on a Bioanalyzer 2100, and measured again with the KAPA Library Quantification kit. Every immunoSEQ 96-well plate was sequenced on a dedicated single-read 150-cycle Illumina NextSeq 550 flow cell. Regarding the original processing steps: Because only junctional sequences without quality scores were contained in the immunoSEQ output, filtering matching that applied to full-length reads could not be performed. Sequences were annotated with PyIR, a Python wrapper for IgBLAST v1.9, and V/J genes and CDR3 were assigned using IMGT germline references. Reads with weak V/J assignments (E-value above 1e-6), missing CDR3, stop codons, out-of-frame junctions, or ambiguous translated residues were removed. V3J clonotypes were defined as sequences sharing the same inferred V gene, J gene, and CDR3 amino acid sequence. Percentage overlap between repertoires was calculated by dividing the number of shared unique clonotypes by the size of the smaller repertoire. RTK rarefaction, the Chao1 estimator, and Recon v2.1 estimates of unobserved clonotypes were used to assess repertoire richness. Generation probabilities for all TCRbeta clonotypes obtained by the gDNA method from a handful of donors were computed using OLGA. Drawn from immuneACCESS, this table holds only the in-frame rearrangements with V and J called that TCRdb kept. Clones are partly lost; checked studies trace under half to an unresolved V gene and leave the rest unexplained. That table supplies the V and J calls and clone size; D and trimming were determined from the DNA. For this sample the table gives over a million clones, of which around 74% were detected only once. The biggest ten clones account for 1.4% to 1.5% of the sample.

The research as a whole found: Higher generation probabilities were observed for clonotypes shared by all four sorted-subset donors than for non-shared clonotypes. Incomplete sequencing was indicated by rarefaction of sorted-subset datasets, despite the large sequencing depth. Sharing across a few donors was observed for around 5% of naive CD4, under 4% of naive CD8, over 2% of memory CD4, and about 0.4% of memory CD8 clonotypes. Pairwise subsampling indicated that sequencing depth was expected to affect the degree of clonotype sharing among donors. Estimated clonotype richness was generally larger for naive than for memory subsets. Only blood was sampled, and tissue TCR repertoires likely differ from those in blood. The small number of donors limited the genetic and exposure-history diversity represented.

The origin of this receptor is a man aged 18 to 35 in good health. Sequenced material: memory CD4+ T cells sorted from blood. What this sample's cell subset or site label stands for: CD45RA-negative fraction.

The CDR3 amino acid sequence is: CASRNSGTGAFVETQYF. The sequenced DNA is TGTGCCAGCAGGAACTCCGGGACAGGGGCTTTTGTAGAGACCCAGTACTTC. The rearrangement joined TRBV27 to TRBJ2-5; TRBD1 aligns with 10 central bases. Based on the germline V gene (reference sequence), the CDR1 and CDR2 sequences are MNHEY and SMNVEV. The germline V and J ends show losses of 6 bases and 4 bases respectively, and no gene match explains 14 bases of the junction. CDR3 length: 17 amino acids, cysteine to phenylalanine. Kept here is only the CDR3 DNA, which spans 51 bases and is read in frame from base 1.